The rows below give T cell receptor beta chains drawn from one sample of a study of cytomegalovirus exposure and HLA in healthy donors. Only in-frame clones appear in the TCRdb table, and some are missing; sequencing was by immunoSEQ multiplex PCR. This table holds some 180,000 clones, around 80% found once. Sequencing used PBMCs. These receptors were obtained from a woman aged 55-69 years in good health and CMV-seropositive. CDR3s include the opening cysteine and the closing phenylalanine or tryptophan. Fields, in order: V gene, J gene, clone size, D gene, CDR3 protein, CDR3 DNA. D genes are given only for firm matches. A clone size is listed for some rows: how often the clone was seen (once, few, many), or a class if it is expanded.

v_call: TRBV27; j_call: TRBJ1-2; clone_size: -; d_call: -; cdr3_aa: CASSFLDRKYGYTF; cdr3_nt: TGTGCCAGCAGTTTTTTAGACAGAAAGTATGGCTACACCTTC
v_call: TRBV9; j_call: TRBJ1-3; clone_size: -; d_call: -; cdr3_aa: CASSVDNSGNTIYF; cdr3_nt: TGTGCCAGCAGCGTCGACAACTCTGGAAACACCATATATTTT
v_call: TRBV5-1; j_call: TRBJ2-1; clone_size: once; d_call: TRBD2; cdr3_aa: CASSRYSTSGRAGNEQFF; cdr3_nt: TGCGCCAGCAGCCGGTACTCGACTAGCGGGAGGGCAGGCAATGAGCAGTTCTTC
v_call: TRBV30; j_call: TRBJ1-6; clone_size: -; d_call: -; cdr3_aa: CAWSGSGQNSPLHF; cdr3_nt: TGTGCCTGGAGTGGTTCAGGCCAAAATTCACCCCTCCACTTT
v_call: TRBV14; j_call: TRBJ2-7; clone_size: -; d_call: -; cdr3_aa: CASSQAVYEQYF; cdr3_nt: TGTGCCAGCAGCCAAGCCGTCTACGAGCAGTACTTC
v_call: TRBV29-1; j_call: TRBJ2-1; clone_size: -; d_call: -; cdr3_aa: CSGSGTPYNEQFF; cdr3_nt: TGCAGCGGTAGCGGAACTCCCTACAATGAGCAGTTCTTC
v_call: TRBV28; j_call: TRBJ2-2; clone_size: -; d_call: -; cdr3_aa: CASSPNLGLLNTGELFF; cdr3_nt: TGTGCCAGCAGTCCAAACCTGGGACTTTTGAACACCGGGGAGCTGTTTTTT
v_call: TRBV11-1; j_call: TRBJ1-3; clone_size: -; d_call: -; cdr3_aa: CASSLQLGNTIYF; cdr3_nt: TGTGCCAGCAGCTTACAACTTGGAAACACCATATATTTT
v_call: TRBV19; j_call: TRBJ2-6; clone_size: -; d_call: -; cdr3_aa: CASSLPTGSWANVLTF; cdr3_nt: TGTGCCAGTAGTCTCCCAACAGGATCCTGGGCCAACGTCCTGACTTTC
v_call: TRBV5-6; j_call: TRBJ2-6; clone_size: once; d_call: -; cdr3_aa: CASSLYSSTGSSGANGLTF; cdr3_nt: TGTGCCAGCAGCTTGTATTCATCTACAGGGTCATCTGGGGCCAACGGCCTGACTTTC
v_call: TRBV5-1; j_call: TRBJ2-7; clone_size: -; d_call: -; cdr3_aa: CASSFLSDEQYF; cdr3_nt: TGCGCCAGCAGCTTCCTAAGCGACGAGCAGTACTTC
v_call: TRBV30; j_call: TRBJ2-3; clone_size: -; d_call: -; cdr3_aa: CAWSGSLGGPSTDTQYF; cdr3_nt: TGTGCCTGGAGTGGGTCCTTAGGCGGCCCCAGCACAGATACGCAGTATTTT
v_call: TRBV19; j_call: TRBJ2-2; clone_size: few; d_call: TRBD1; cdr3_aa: CASSKTGVAGELFF; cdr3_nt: TGTGCCAGTAGTAAGACAGGGGTGGCCGGGGAGCTGTTTTTT
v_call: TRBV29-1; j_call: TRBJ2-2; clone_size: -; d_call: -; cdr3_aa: CSTGGRGTGELFF; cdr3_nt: TGCAGCACTGGCGGCAGAGGTACCGGGGAGCTGTTTTTT
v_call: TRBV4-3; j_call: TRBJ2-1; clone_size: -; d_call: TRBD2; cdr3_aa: CASSPRGTSGDSYNEQFF; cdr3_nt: TGCGCCAGCAGCCCCAGAGGGACTAGCGGGGACTCCTACAATGAGCAGTTCTTC
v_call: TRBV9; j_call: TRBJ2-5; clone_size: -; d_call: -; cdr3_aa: CASSGTTQETQYF; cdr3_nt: TGTGCCAGCAGCGGGACTACCCAAGAGACCCAGTACTTC
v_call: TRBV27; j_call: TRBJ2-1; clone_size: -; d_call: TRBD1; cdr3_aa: CASSFQGANEQFF; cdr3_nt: TGTGCCAGCAGTTTCCAGGGGGCCAATGAGCAGTTCTTC
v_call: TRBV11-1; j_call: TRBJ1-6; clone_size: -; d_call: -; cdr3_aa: CASSLRGNNSPLHF; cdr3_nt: TGTGCCAGCAGCTTAAGGGGTAATAATTCACCCCTCCACTTT
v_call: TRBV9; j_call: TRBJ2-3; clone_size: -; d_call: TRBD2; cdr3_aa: CASSVVSGGIDTQYF; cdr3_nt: TGTGCCAGCAGCGTGGTTAGCGGGGGGATAGATACGCAGTATTTT
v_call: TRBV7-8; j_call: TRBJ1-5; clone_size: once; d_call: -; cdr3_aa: CASSLERGSNQPQHF; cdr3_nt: TGTGCCAGCAGCTTAGAACGCGGTAGCAATCAGCCCCAGCATTTT
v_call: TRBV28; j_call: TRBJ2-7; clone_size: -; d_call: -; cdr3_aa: CASSLWQYEQYF; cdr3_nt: TGTGCCAGCAGTTTGTGGCAGTACGAGCAGTACTTC
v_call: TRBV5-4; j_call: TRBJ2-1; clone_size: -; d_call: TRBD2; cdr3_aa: CASSLGLAGARGDNEQFF; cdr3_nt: TGTGCCAGCAGCTTGGGGCTAGCGGGGGCCCGGGGGGACAATGAGCAGTTCTTC
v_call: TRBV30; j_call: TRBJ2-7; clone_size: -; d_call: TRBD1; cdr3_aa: CAWSAGQGTYEQYF; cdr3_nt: TGTGCCTGGAGTGCGGGACAGGGGACCTACGAGCAGTACTTC
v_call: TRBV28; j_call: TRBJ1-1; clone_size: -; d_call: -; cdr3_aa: CASSLTETKAFF; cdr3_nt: TGTGCCAGCAGTTTGACAGAGACGAAAGCTTTCTTT
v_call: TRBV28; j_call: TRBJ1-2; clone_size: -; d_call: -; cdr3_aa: CASSRRQDPNYGYTF; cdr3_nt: TGTGCCAGCAGCCGCCGACAGGATCCTAACTATGGCTACACCTTC
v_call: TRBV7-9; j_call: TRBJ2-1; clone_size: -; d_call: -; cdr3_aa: CASSSISRDLNPSRNEQFF; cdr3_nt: TGTGCCAGCAGCTCCATTTCCAGGGACTTAAACCCTAGTCGAAATGAGCAGTTCTTC
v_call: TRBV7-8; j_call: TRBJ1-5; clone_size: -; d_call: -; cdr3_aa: CASSLTLSVSNQPQHF; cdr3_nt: TGTGCCAGCAGCCTTACCCTTAGCGTTAGCAATCAGCCCCAGCATTTT
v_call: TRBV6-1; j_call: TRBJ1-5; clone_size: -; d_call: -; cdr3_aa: CASSPGLRSQPQHF; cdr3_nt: TGTGCCAGCAGCCCCGGACTTCGGAGTCAGCCCCAGCATTTT
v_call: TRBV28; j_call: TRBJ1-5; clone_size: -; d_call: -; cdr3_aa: CASRWGRNSNQPQHF; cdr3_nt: TGTGCCAGCAGATGGGGCCGAAATAGCAATCAGCCCCAGCATTTT
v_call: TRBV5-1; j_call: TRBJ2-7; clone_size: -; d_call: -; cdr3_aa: CASGTGAYEQYF; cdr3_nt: TGCGCAAGCGGCACAGGAGCCTACGAGCAGTACTTC